This is a list of T cell receptor beta chains from one sample in a study of graft-versus-host responses after intestinal transplantation. Libraries were prepared by immunoSEQ multiplex PCR; TCRdb keeps only in-frame clonotypes and omits some of them. In the table there are over 100,000 clones, just under 95% of which are singletons. No antigens are known for them. Source: unstimulated CD4+ T cells sorted from spleen or lymph node cells, taken before intestinal transplant. These receptors were taken from a human donor who received an intestinal transplant. CDR3s include the opening cysteine and the closing phenylalanine or tryptophan. Each record gives: clone size, D gene, J gene, V gene, CDR3 DNA, CDR3 protein. The D gene is left open where the match is weak. Not all rows give a size; the values are once, few, many and, for expanded clones, a class.

. | TRBD2 | TRBJ2-2 | TRBV7-8 | TGTGCCAGCAGCACGAGGTGGTCTAGCGGGACGGTGGGGGAGCTGTTTTTT | CASSTRWSSGTVGELFF
. | . | TRBJ2-7 | TRBV19 | TGTGCCAGTAGTACCCCGCCGGGACACGGGCCTCGGGGTTCCTACGAGCAGTACTTC | CASSTPPGHGPRGSYEQYF
. | TRBD2 | TRBJ2-7 | TRBV6-5 | TGTGCCAGCAGTTACAGGGATAGCGGGAGCTACGAGCAGTACTTC | CASSYRDSGSYEQYF
. | . | TRBJ1-2 | TRBV6-6 | TGTGCCAGCAGGGAAGGGAGTCCGTATGGCTACACCTTC | CASREGSPYGYTF
. | . | TRBJ1-3 | TRBV18 | TGTGCCAGCTCACCGGGACGTATCTCTGGAAACACCATATATTTT | CASSPGRISGNTIYF
. | . | TRBJ1-5 | TRBV5-1 | TGCGCCAGCAGCTTGGACCCAACGAATCCAAATCAGCCCCAGCATTTT | CASSLDPTNPNQPQHF
. | . | TRBJ2-7 | TRBV21-1 | TGTGCCAGCAGGGGACTAGTCTACGAGCAGTACTTC | CASRGLVYEQYF
. | TRBD2 | TRBJ2-1 | TRBV7-7 | TGTGCTAGCAGCCCGACTAGCGGGGACAATGAGCAGTTCTTC | CASSPTSGDNEQFF
. | . | TRBJ2-7 | TRBV7-3 | TGTGCCAGCAGCCCCGGTCCCGTGGGCAAGGACGAGCAGTACTTC | CASSPGPVGKDEQYF
few | . | TRBJ1-4 | TRBV10-1 | TGCGCCAAAACGAAGCGTGAAAAACTGTTTTTT | CAKTKREKLFF
. | TRBD1 | TRBJ2-7 | TRBV7-9 | TGTGCCAGCAGCTTCGGGGACAGCTCCTACGAGCAGTACTTC | CASSFGDSSYEQYF
. | . | TRBJ2-7 | TRBV6-1 | TGTGCCAGTATGAACAAGGGACCCACCTACGAGCAGTACTTC | CASMNKGPTYEQYF
. | . | TRBJ1-2 | TRBV18 | TGTGCCAGCTCACCGGGACAAAAATATGGCTACACCTTC | CASSPGQKYGYTF
. | . | TRBJ2-1 | TRBV10-1 | TGCGCCAGCAGTGAGCCCCTAAGGGTCCGCGGCAATGAGCAGTTCTTC | CASSEPLRVRGNEQFF
. | . | TRBJ2-1 | TRBV5-6 | TGTGCCAGGGAAGAGCAGTTCTTC | CAREEQFF
. | . | TRBJ2-3 | TRBV7-7 | TGTGCTAGCAGCCCCCTACCGGGCCCAAGGTCCACAGATACGCAGTATTTT | CASSPLPGPRSTDTQYF
once | . | TRBJ2-1 | TRBV4-2 | TGTGCCAGCAGCCAAGGGATCCCGGACGCAGGGCAGTTCTTC | CASSQGIPDAGQFF
. | . | TRBJ1-1 | TRBV15 | TGTGCCACCAGCCCGGTTAATTGGGAGGGCCTGAACACTGAAGCTTTCTTT | CATSPVNWEGLNTEAFF
. | . | TRBJ2-7 | TRBV13 | TGTGCCAGCAGCTCCCCCGGGCGGACTGGCTTAACCTACGAGCAGTACTTC | CASSSPGRTGLTYEQYF
once | . | TRBJ1-2 | TRBV4-2 | TGTGCCAGCAGCCAAGATAGAGTAAGACCGAACTATGGCTACACCTTC | CASSQDRVRPNYGYTF
. | . | TRBJ1-1 | TRBV29-1 | TGCAGCGTTGAAGATCGGTACAGCAACACTGAAGCTTTCTTT | CSVEDRYSNTEAFF
. | . | TRBJ1-2 | TRBV30 | TGTGCCTGTGGAGACCAGGGTTTGTTAGGTGGCTACACCTTC | CACGDQGLLGGYTF
. | TRBD1 | TRBJ1-1 | TRBV6-1 | TGTGCCAGCATAGAGGGACAGGGATCGAACACTGAAGCTTTCTTT | CASIEGQGSNTEAFF
. | TRBD1 | TRBJ2-7 | TRBV19 | TGTGCCAGTAGCCGGACAGGGGGCCCCTACGAGCAGTACTTC | CASSRTGGPYEQYF
. | TRBD2 | TRBJ2-1 | TRBV18 | TGTGCCAGCTCACCAGGGACTAGCGGTTACAATGAGCAGTTCTTC | CASSPGTSGYNEQFF
. | . | TRBJ2-7 | TRBV6-1 | TGTGCCAGCAGTGGTGGGGGTCGAGGGGGGCAGAACGAGCAGTACTTC | CASSGGGRGGQNEQYF
. | TRBD1 | TRBJ1-3 | TRBV5-1 | TGCGCCAGCAGCGTGACAGGGTCTGGAAACACCATATATTTT | CASSVTGSGNTIYF
once | TRBD1 | TRBJ2-1 | TRBV19 | TGTGCCAGTAGTGCACGACAGGGGTCGGCTGAGCAGTTCTTC | CASSARQGSAEQFF
. | . | TRBJ2-1 | TRBV5-1 | TGCGCCAGCAGCTTGGGAGCCGGGGGCAATGAGCAGTTCTTC | CASSLGAGGNEQFF
. | . | TRBJ1-5 | TRBV7-8 | TGTGCCAGCAGCTTAGTCGGCAGGGGAAACAATCAGCCCCAGCATTTT | CASSLVGRGNNQPQHF
few | . | TRBJ2-2 | TRBV19 | TGTGCCAGTAGTCCATGGACAGACACCGGGGAGCTGTTTTTT | CASSPWTDTGELFF
. | TRBD2 | TRBJ2-1 | TRBV11-2 | TGTGCCAGCAGCTCCCAGCTAGCGGGAGGGAAAAATGAGCAGTTCTTC | CASSSQLAGGKNEQFF
. | TRBD1 | TRBJ1-5 | TRBV2 | TGTGCCAGCAGTGAACAGGGGGGCAACATGCAGCCCCAGCATTTT | CASSEQGGNMQPQHF
. | TRBD1 | TRBJ1-2 | TRBV5-1 | TGCGCCAGCAGCTTGGACAGGACAGGAGGCTACACCTTC | CASSLDRTGGYTF
. | TRBD2 | TRBJ2-1 | TRBV9 | TGTGCCAGCAGCGTATTTAGCGGGAGTTCAACAGGTGAGCAGTTCTTC | CASSVFSGSSTGEQFF
once | . | TRBJ1-2 | TRBV9 | TGTGCCAGCAGCGTAGGTCCGGGGGAGGAGTATGGCTACACCTTC | CASSVGPGEEYGYTF
. | . | TRBJ2-3 | TRBV29-1 | TGCAGCGTTGACCAATCGGGACTAGATACGCAGTATTTT | CSVDQSGLDTQYF
. | . | TRBJ1-1 | TRBV6-5 | TGTGCCAGCAGTTACTACACTGAAGCTTTCTTT | CASSYYTEAFF
. | . | TRBJ2-1 | TRBV7-7 | TGTGCTAGCAGCCGTCTTGAGGGCGGGGATGAGCAGTTCTTC | CASSRLEGGDEQFF